These 30 T cell receptor beta chains came from one sample sequenced in a study of blood T cell repertoires in COVID-19. Here immunoSEQ multiplex PCR was the method, and the copy in TCRdb shows in-frame clones only, minus some. The sample includes 190,000 or so clones, just under 85% of them seen just once. Source material: peripheral blood. These receptors came from a man in his 60s with COVID-19, enrolled during active disease.

V is TRBV9 and J is TRBJ2-7, with D possibly matching TRBD1 (6 bases). The CDR3 is 14 residues long. Germline loops: CDR1 SGDLS, CDR2 YYNGEE. Between the trimmed V and J ends, which lost 0 bases and 5 bases, there was a span of 12 bases. As DNA, the CDR3 is TGTGCCAGCAGCGTAGGAACAGGGAGCAACGAGCAGTACTTC. This gives the protein CASSVGTGSNEQYF. The full variable domain, completed using reference TRBV9 and TRBJ2-7, is DSGVTQTPKHLITATGQRVTLRCSPRSGDLSVYWYQQSLDQGLQFLIQYYNGEERAKGNILERFSAQQFPDLHSELNLSSLELGDSALYFCASSVGTGSNEQYFGPGTRLTVT.

The chain uses TRBV6-2 or TRBV6-3 and TRBJ1-3, with a possible D match to TRBD1 (5 bases). Trimming stripped 5 bases from V and 0 bases from J, with 14 bases between. CDR1 is MNHEY, CDR2 SVGEGT, per germline. The CDR3 runs 16 residues. For the CDR3, the DNA is TGTGCCAGCAGTGGTTTCAGGGCGTCCTCTGGAAACACCATATATTTT. Translation: CASSGFRASSGNTIYF.

V and J are TRBV6-5 and TRBJ1-2; 7 bases are a match to TRBD1. The CDR3 runs to 15 residues. The junction had 7 bases not matched to a gene; V was cut back by 5 bases and J by 1 base. Germline V gene lookup returns CDR1 MNHEY and CDR2 SVGAGI. The CDR3, as DNA: TGTGCCAGCAGTCCCGACAGGGTCGATAACTATGGCTACACCTTC. Translating it yields CASSPDRVDNYGYTF.

In regard to this clone: Other nucleotide sequences in the sample specify the same CDR3. J is TRBJ2-1 and V is TRBV5-1, with 11 bases that match TRBD2. The CDR3 has 15 residues. After removal of 4 bases from V and 4 bases from J, the junction contained 4 bases not matched to a gene. The germline V gene has CDR1 SGHRS and CDR2 YFSETQ. The CDR3 coding sequence is TGCGCCAGCAGCGAGCTAGCGGGAGGTTACAATGAGCAGTTCTTC. Translating it yields CASSELAGGYNEQFF. The complete variable domain, with remaining parts taken from reference TRBV5-1 and TRBJ2-1, reads KAGVTQTPRYLIKTRGQQVTLSCSPISGHRSVSWYQQTPGQGLQFLFEYFSETQRNKGNFPGRFSGRQFSNSRSEMNVSTLELGDSALYLCASSELAGGYNEQFFGPGTRLTVL.

The rearrangement links TRBV18 to TRBJ2-7, with 7 nucleotides matching TRBD1. Germline V gene sequence: CDR1 KGHSH, CDR2 LQKENI. Losses at the gene ends were 4 bases for V and 1 base for J; bases not matched to a gene: 1. The CDR3 runs to 13 residues. CDR3 region: CASSLGQSYEQYF. CDR3 nucleotide sequence: TGTGCCAGCTCACTGGGACAGTCCTACGAGCAGTACTTC.

V gene TRBV9 combines with J gene TRBJ1-1; 7 nucleotides match TRBD1. The CDR3 consists of 14 residues. Germline V gene data show CDR1 as SGDLS and CDR2 as YYNGEE. Trimming cost V 2 bases and J 3 bases; bases outside gene matches: 4. The CDR3 loop reads CASSVQGEDTEAFF. CDR3 sequence (DNA): TGTGCCAGCAGCGTCCAGGGGGAGGACACTGAAGCTTTCTTT.

This clone was found a few times. The DNA of the CDR3 is TGTGCCAGCAGCCCCCGGGACAGGGGCCCCGCTAACTATGGCTACACCTTC. This translates into CASSPRDRGPANYGYTF. The V gene is TRBV7-9, the J gene TRBJ1-2; 10 positions agree with TRBD1. Germline V gene sequence: CDR1 SEHNR, CDR2 FQNEAQ (reference sequence). This CDR3 is built from 17 residues. The junction had 9 bases not matched to a gene; V was cut back by 5 bases and J by 0 bases.

The rearrangement joins TRBV7-9 to TRBJ1-5; the match to TRBD1 covers 8 bases. Germline assignment: CDR1 SEHNR and CDR2 FQNEAQ (reference sequence). V shed 5 bases, J shed 7 bases, and the junction held 4 bases outside the gene matches. The CDR3 consists of 13 residues. Here the CDR3 DNA reads TGTGCCAGCAGCACAGGGGGACAGCAGCCCCAGCATTTT. This codes for CASSTGGQQPQHF.

This chain uses TRBV27 with TRBJ1-2, with a tentative D call TRBD1 (6 bases). This CDR3 comprises 14 residues. The germline V gene encodes CDR1 MNHEY and CDR2 SMNVEV (reference sequence). V lost 5 bases, J lost 3 bases, and 13 bases lay in between. This chain's CDR3 is CASSPGGRDYGYTF. CDR3 in DNA: TGTGCCAGCAGTCCTGGGGGCAGGGACTATGGCTACACCTTC.

V is TRBV6-1 and J is TRBJ1-1; the D gene is possibly TRBD1 (5 bases). This CDR3 comprises 12 residues. The germline V gene has CDR1 MNHNS and CDR2 SASEGT. The V gene lost 2 bases and the J gene lost 6 bases, with 7 bases spanning the gap. CDR3 coding DNA: TGTGCCAGCAGTGAATTGGGGCCTGAAGCTTTCTTT. Amino acids: CASSELGPEAFF.

This chain joins TRBV18 and TRBJ1-1, with unresolved D. The germline V gene encodes CDR1 KGHSH and CDR2 LQKENI. The ends were cut back, 0 bases at V and 3 bases at J, with 8 bases in the middle. This CDR3 has 14 residues. The CDR3 here is CASSPPMRDTEAFF. The DNA of the CDR3 is TGTGCCAGCTCACCACCCATGAGGGACACTGAAGCTTTCTTT. Using reference TRBV18 and TRBJ1-1 for the parts outside the CDR3, the full variable domain is NAGVMQNPRHLVRRRGQEARLRCSPMKGHSHVYWYRQLPEEGLKFMVYLQKENIIDESGMPKERFSAEFPKEGPSILRIQQVVRGDSAAYFCASSPPMRDTEAFFGQGTRLTVV.

The sample holds a few counts of this clone. The chain combines TRBV30 with TRBJ1-1, with D possibly being TRBD1 (6 bases). From germline, CDR1 is GTSNPN and CDR2 SVGIG (reference sequence). The CDR3 covers 15 residues. V was clipped by 3 bases and J by 0 bases, with 14 bases between them. In nucleotides, the CDR3 is TGTGCCTGGAGCGGACTGGGGGGGCTGAACACTGAAGCTTTCTTT. Encoded protein: CAWSGLGGLNTEAFF.

As concerns this clone: This sample also contains other DNA sequences that code for the same CDR3. The rearrangement uses TRBV14 and TRBJ1-1, with unresolved D. The CDR3 has 13 residues. V lost 3 bases and J 5 bases, leaving 10 bases between the germline ends. Germline-derived CDR1 and CDR2 are SGHDN and FVKESK. The DNA for the CDR3 is TGTGCCAGCAGCCAGGGAGGGTGGACTGAAGCTTTCTTT. The encoded protein is CASSQGGWTEAFF.

The gene calls are TRBV14 and TRBJ2-3; D may be TRBD1 (5 bases). Germline V gene data show CDR1 as SGHDN and CDR2 as FVKESK. The V end was cut by 0 bases, the J end by 6 bases, with 10 bases between. The CDR3 runs 14 residues. CDR3 sequence (DNA): TGTGCCAGCAGCCAAGACCTCTCAGGGGATACGCAGTATTTT. The encoded protein is CASSQDLSGDTQYF.

The J gene is TRBJ2-1, the V gene TRBV5-1, with D unclear. Germline V lookup: CDR1 SGHRS, CDR2 YFSETQ. Trimming pared 4 bases from V and 6 bases from J, leaving 11 bases between. The CDR3 runs 13 residues. CDR3 region: CASSADNANEQFF. The CDR3 DNA is TGCGCCAGCAGCGCGGATAACGCCAATGAGCAGTTCTTC.

This chain joins TRBV27 and TRBJ2-3, with 14 bases lining up with TRBD2. This CDR3 region has 16 residues. From germline, CDR1 is MNHEY and CDR2 SMNVEV (reference sequence). Germline trimming cut 5 bases from V and 5 bases from J; bases unmatched to any gene: 6. The CDR3 loop is CASSGLAGGGGDTQYF. The CDR3 DNA sequence: TGTGCCAGCAGTGGACTAGCGGGAGGAGGTGGAGATACGCAGTATTTT.

The table lists this clone with a few counts. The V call is TRBV9, the J call TRBJ1-2; TRBD1 is a possible D gene (5 bases). V was cut by 0 bases and J by 2 bases, with 8 bases left in between. CDR3 length: 14 amino acids. CDR1 is SGDLS, CDR2 YYNGEE, per germline. In nucleotides, the CDR3 is TGTGCCAGCAGCGTAGCTCCAGGGAACTATGGCTACACCTTC. It translates to CASSVAPGNYGYTF. The variable domain in full, with the rest retrieved from reference TRBV9 and TRBJ1-2, is DSGVTQTPKHLITATGQRVTLRCSPRSGDLSVYWYQQSLDQGLQFLIQYYNGEERAKGNILERFSAQQFPDLHSELNLSSLELGDSALYFCASSVAPGNYGYTFGSGTRLTVV.

The V gene is TRBV6-5, the J gene TRBJ1-1; 7 bases agree with TRBD1. The germline CDR1 and CDR2 sequences are MNHEY and SVGAGI. The CDR3 covers 13 residues. With 6 bases clipped from V and 3 bases from J, the junction kept 4 bases outside the gene matches. CDR3 loop: CASRLDRYTEAFF. The CDR3 nucleotides are TGTGCCAGCAGATTGGACAGGTACACTGAAGCTTTCTTT.

This clone occurred once. The genes are TRBV10-3 and TRBJ1-2, with 9 bases lining up with TRBD1. Germline-derived CDR1 and CDR2 are ENHRY and SYGVKD. This CDR3 comprises 13 residues. V was pared by 9 bases and J by 6 bases, with 8 bases of the junction left unmatched. CDR3: CAMEDRGRNGYTF. The CDR3, as DNA: TGTGCCATGGAGGACAGGGGAAGAAATGGCTACACCTTC.

The chain couples TRBV6-1 to TRBJ2-7; the D gene is possibly TRBD1 (5 bases). Trimming took off 2 bases at V and 4 bases at J, with 18 bases between the two ends. The germline gives CDR1 MNHNS, CDR2 SASEGT. CDR3 size: 16 residues. DNA for the CDR3: TGTGCCAGCAGTGAACATGGGGCCGTTGGAACTTACGAGCAGTACTTC. This translates into CASSEHGAVGTYEQYF.

This chain uses TRBV6-2 or TRBV6-3 with TRBJ1-1, with TRBD1 matching over 7 bases. Germline values: CDR1 MNHEY, CDR2 SVGEGT. The junction had 6 bases not matched to a gene; V was cut back by 6 bases and J by 5 bases. The CDR3 has 13 residues. The CDR3 sequence: CASSRQGRTEAFF. In DNA, the CDR3 is TGTGCCAGCAGCCGACAGGGCCGGACTGAAGCTTTCTTT.

The V and J genes are TRBV6-6 and TRBJ1-1; 7 bases align to TRBD1. The CDR3 consists of 11 residues. CDR1 and CDR2 from the germline V gene are MNHNY and SVGAGI (reference sequence). Unmatched junction bases numbered 7, after V lost 6 bases and J lost 12 bases. The CDR3 is CASRTPGGSFF. The CDR3 bases are TGTGCCAGCAGGACGCCAGGGGGGTCTTTCTTT.

The V gene is TRBV19, the J gene TRBJ2-5; weak D call: TRBD2 (6 bases). V was clipped by 3 bases and J by 6 bases, with 14 bases between them. The CDR3 extends over 14 amino acids. Germline CDR1 and CDR2: LNHDA and SQIVND (reference sequence). CDR3 nucleotide sequence: TGTGCCAGTAGTATGGGGGGACTCCCCAAGACCCAGTACTTC. Residues: CASSMGGLPKTQYF.

This clone was counted a few times. This sequence joins TRBV7-2 and TRBJ1-1; D gene unclear. Germline CDR1 is SGHTA and CDR2 is FQGNSA. The CDR3 contains 14 residues. V was clipped by 5 bases and J by 5 bases, with 15 bases between them. CDR3 in amino acids: CASSGFRWETEAFF. The DNA of the CDR3 is TGTGCCAGCAGCGGCTTCAGGTGGGAGACTGAAGCTTTCTTT. The full variable domain, rest sourced from reference TRBV7-2 and TRBJ1-1, is GAGVSQSPSNKVTEKGKDVELRCDPISGHTALYWYRQSLGQGLEFLIYFQGNSAPDKSGLPSDRFSAERTGGSVSTLTIQRTQQEDSAVYLCASSGFRWETEAFFGQGTRLTVV.

This sequence joins TRBV29-1 and TRBJ1-2; maybe TRBD1 (5 bases). V was cut by 2 bases and J by 5 bases, with 21 bases left in between. The CDR3 length is 16 residues. CDR1 is SQVTM and CDR2 is ANQGSEA in the germline V gene. The CDR3 DNA sequence: TGCAGCGTTGAAAGAAGGTCGCGGGACGGGAGATATGGCTACACCTTC. Its translation is CSVERRSRDGRYGYTF.

J is TRBJ2-2 and V is TRBV7-6; weak D call: TRBD2 (6 bases). CDR3 length: 17 amino acids. V was pared by 1 base and J by 2 bases, with 14 bases between. Germline V gives CDR1 SGHVS, CDR2 FNYEAQ. The CDR3 nucleotides read TGTGCCAGCAGCTTAGGGGGTGGCGGGATCAACACCGGGGAGCTGTTTTTT. Protein: CASSLGGGGINTGELFF.

The V and J genes are TRBV5-1 and TRBJ2-7, with TRBD2 matching over 11 bases. This CDR3 is built from 15 residues. Germline assignment: CDR1 SGHRS and CDR2 YFSETQ. The ends lost 4 bases at V and 4 bases at J; junction bases unmatched: 7. The CDR3 nucleotides are TGCGCCAGCAGCGAAACTAGCGGGAGAGTTTACGAGCAGTACTTC. It encodes CASSETSGRVYEQYF.

This chain links TRBV19 with TRBJ1-2; D ambiguous. V shed 6 bases and J shed 4 bases, with 12 bases lying between them. This CDR3 has 13 residues. The germline V gene has CDR1 LNHDA and CDR2 SQIVND (reference sequence). The CDR3 DNA reads as TGTGCCAGTAGCCCGACATCTCGCTATGGCTACACCTTC. It encodes CASSPTSRYGYTF.

This clone has just one count. This chain connects TRBV14 to TRBJ2-7, with 14 bases identical to TRBD2. V shed 4 bases, J shed 3 bases, and the junction held 5 bases outside the gene matches. Germline V lookup: CDR1 SGHDN, CDR2 FVKESK. The CDR3 runs 16 residues. The CDR3, as DNA: TGTGCCAGCAGCCCAGGGGGACTAGCGGGAGTCTACGAGCAGTACTTC. Translation gives CASSPGGLAGVYEQYF.

The DNA for the CDR3 is TGCGCCAGCAGCTTGAATCGTGAGACCCAGTACTTC. It codes for CASSLNRETQYF. This sequence joins TRBV5-1 and TRBJ2-5, with D unclear. Germline assignment: CDR1 SGHRS and CDR2 YFSETQ. V was pared by 1 base and J by 5 bases, with 6 bases between. The CDR3 covers 12 residues.